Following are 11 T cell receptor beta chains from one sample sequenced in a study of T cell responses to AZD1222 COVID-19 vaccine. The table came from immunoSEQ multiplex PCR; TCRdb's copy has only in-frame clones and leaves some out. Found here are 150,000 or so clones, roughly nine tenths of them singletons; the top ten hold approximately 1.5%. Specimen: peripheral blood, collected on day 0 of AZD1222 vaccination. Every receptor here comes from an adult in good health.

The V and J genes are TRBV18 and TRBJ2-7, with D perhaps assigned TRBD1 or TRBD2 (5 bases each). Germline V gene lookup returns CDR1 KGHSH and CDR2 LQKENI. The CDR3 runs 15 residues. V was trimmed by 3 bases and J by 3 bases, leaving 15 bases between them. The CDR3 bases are TGTGCCAGCTCACCCAGCTGGGGGTATTTCTACGAGCAGTACTTC. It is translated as CASSPSWGYFYEQYF. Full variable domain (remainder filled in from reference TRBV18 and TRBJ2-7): NAGVMQNPRHLVRRRGQEARLRCSPMKGHSHVYWYRQLPEEGLKFMVYLQKENIIDESGMPKERFSAEFPKEGPSILRIQQVVRGDSAAYFCASSPSWGYFYEQYFGPGTRLTVT.

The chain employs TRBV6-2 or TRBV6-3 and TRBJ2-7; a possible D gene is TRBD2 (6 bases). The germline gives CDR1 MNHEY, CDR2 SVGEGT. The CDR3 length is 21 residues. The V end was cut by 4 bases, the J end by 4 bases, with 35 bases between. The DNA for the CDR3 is TGTGCCAGCAGTTCCCTAACCGGGGGACCGGGAGTTGCGGTAGGCGGGTACGAGCAGTACTTC. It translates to CASSSLTGGPGVAVGGYEQYF.

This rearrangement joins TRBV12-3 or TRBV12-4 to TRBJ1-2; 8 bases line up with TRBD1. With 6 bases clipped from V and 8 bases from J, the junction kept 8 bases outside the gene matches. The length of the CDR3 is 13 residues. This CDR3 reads CASSRGRDRGYTF. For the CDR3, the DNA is TGTGCCAGCAGCCGGGGACGGGACAGGGGCTACACCTTC.

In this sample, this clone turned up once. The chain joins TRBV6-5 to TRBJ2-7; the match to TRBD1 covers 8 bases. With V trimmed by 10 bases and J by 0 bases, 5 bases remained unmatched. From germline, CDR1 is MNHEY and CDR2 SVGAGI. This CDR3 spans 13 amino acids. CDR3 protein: CATRTGSSYEQYF. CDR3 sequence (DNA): TGTGCCACTCGGACAGGGAGCTCCTACGAGCAGTACTTC.

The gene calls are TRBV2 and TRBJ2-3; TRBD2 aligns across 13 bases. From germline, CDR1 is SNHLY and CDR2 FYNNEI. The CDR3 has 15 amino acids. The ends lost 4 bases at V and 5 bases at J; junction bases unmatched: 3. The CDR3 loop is CASSGRTSGRDTQYF. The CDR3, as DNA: TGTGCCAGCAGTGGAAGGACTAGCGGGAGAGATACGCAGTATTTT.

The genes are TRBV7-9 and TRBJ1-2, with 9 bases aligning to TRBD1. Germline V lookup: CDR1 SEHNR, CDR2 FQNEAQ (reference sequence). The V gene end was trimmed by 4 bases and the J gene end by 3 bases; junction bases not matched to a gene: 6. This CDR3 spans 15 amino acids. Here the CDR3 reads CASSSLQGADYGYTF. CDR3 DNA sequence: TGTGCCAGCAGCTCCTTACAGGGGGCGGACTATGGCTACACCTTC.

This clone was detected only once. The CDR3 sequence is CASEALGGEQFF. CDR3 in DNA: TGTGCCAGTGAAGCACTAGGCGGTGAGCAGTTCTTC. The rearrangement uses TRBV19 and TRBJ2-1, with D possibly TRBD2 on 5 matching bases. The CDR3 extends over 12 amino acids. Per germline, CDR1 LNHDA and CDR2 SQIVND (reference sequence). V was cut by 8 bases and J by 9 bases, with 14 bases left in between.

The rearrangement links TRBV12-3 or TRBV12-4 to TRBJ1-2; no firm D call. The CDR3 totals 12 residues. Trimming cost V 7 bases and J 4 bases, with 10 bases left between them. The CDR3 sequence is CASISGVYGYTF. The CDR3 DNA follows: TGTGCCAGCATTTCCGGGGTCTATGGCTACACCTTC.

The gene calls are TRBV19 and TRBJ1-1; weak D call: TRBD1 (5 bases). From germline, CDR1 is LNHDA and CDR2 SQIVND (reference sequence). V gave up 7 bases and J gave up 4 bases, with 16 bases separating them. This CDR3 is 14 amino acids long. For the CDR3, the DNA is TGTGCCAGTACTCGCCCGACAGCTTCCACTGAAGCTTTCTTT. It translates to CASTRPTASTEAFF.

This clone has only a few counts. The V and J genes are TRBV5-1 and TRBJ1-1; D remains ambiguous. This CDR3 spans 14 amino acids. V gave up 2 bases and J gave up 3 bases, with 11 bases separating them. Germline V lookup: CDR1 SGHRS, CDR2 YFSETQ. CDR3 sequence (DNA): TGCGCCAGCAGCTTTTATGGTGGGGACACTGAAGCTTTCTTT. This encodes CASSFYGGDTEAFF.

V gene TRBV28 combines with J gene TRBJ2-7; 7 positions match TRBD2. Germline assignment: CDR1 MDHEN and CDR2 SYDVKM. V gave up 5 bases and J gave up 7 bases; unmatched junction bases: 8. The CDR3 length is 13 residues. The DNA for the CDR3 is TGTGCCAGCAGTCCCCGGACTAGTGAAGAGCAGTACTTC. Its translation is CASSPRTSEEQYF.